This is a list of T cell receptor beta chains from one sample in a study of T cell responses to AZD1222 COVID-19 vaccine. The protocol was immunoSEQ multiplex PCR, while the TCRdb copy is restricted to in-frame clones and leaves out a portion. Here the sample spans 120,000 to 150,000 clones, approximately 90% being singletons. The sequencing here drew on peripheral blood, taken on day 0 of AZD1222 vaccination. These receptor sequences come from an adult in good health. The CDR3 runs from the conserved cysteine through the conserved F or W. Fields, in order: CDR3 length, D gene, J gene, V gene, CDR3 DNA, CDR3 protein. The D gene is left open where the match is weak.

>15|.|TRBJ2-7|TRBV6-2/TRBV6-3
TGTGCCAGCAGTCCCTGGGGTAGGCACCTCTACGAGCAGTACTTC
CASSPWGRHLYEQYF
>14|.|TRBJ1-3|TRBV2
TGTGCCAGCAGTGAGTCAGTTCTAACAAACACCATATATTTT
CASSESVLTNTIYF
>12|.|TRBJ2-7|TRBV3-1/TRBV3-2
TGTGCCAGCAGCCAAGAGGGGAGGGAGCAGTACTTC
CASSQEGREQYF
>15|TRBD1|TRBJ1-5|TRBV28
TGTGCCAGCACCCCAGGGGGTATGGGGGGACAGCCCCAGCATTTT
CASTPGGMGGQPQHF
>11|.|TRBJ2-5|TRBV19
TGTGCGGTCAGGGGCGGGGAGACCCAGTACTTC
CAVRGGETQYF
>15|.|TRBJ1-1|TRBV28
TGTGCCAGCAGTCCCCCCGGCGGATTGAACACTGAAGCTTTCTTT
CASSPPGGLNTEAFF
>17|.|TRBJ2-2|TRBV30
TGTGCCTGGTTTTGGTGGAATAAGGAGACTAACACCGGGGAGCTGTTTTTT
CAWFWWNKETNTGELFF
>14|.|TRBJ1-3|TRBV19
TGTGCCAGTAGTATAGCGCTATCTGGAAACACCATATATTTT
CASSIALSGNTIYF
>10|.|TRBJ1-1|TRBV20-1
TGCAGTGCCGATGAAGCTGAAGCTTTCTTT
CSADEAEAFF
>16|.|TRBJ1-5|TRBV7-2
TGTGCCAGCAGCCCAGGGGTAGGGCAAAACAATCAGCCCCAGCATTTT
CASSPGVGQNNQPQHF
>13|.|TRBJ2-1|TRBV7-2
TGTGCCAGCAGCTTAGCGGGGGTAAATGAGCAGTTCTTC
CASSLAGVNEQFF